Following are 3 T cell receptor beta chains from one sample sequenced in a study of blood T cell repertoires in COVID-19. The data were produced by immunoSEQ multiplex PCR, yet TCRdb's version contains in-frame clones alone and is incomplete. Of 25,000 to 30,000 clones in the sample, about three quarters were seen once. Sequenced: peripheral blood. The source is a boy aged 2 to 10 with active or convalescent COVID-19.

The rearrangement uses TRBV19 and TRBJ1-2; possibly TRBD1 for D (5 bases). V lost 8 bases, J lost 8 bases, and 18 bases lay in between. This CDR3 comprises 13 residues. Germline CDR1 is LNHDA and CDR2 is SQIVND (reference sequence). The CDR3 coding sequence is TGTGCCAGTGAGGGGCACACCGCGGGGGGCTACACCTTC. Protein: CASEGHTAGGYTF. Full variable domain (remainder filled in from reference TRBV19 and TRBJ1-2): DGGITQSPKYLFRKEGQNVTLSCEQNLNHDAMYWYRQDPGQGLRLIYYSQIVNDFQKGDIAEGYSVSREKKESFPLTVTSAQKNPTAFYLCASEGHTAGGYTFGSGTRLTVV.

This chain links TRBV12-5 with TRBJ1-5, with D possibly being TRBD1 (5 bases). The CDR3 runs 13 residues. The germline V and J ends were trimmed by 6 bases and 7 bases, with 13 bases remaining between them. Germline values: CDR1 LGHNT, CDR2 FRNRAP. The CDR3 spells CASGIGGNQPQHF. In DNA form, the CDR3 reads TGTGCTAGTGGCATCGGGGGAAACCAGCCCCAGCATTTT.

The chain has TRBV9 and TRBJ2-2; 9 bases are shared with TRBD2. Trimming cost V 5 bases and J 1 base; bases outside gene matches: 6. The germline V gene has CDR1 SGDLS and CDR2 YYNGEE. The CDR3 is made up of 16 amino acids. CDR3 in DNA: TGTGCCAGCAGTTCAGCGGGGGGAAAGAACACCGGGGAGCTGTTTTTT. It is translated as CASSSAGGKNTGELFF. Looking up the rest from reference TRBV9 and TRBJ2-2 gives the full variable domain: DSGVTQTPKHLITATGQRVTLRCSPRSGDLSVYWYQQSLDQGLQFLIQYYNGEERAKGNILERFSAQQFPDLHSELNLSSLELGDSALYFCASSSAGGKNTGELFFGEGSRLTVL.